This passage covers 9 T cell receptor beta chains from one sample sequenced in a study of tumor-infiltrating lymphocytes in primary liver carcinoma. Unsorted whole blood served as the source of blood RNA, and germline DNA was extracted as well. Reverse transcription of approximately 500 ng total RNA with a constant-region primer produced TCR beta cDNA. Slightly modified ARM-PCR, run as three nested multiplex PCR rounds, produced the TCR beta libraries. TRBV1-TRBV30 forward and Cbeta reverse primers drove the first two approximately 10-cycle rounds. Via MiXCR, TCRdb re-called the multiplex PCR reads, giving one row per CDR3 protein. Of roughly 180,000 distinct CDR3 sequences listed, about 60% are singletons. The specimen was peripheral blood. The receptor source for this set is a middle-aged man with primary liver carcinoma and hepatitis B virus infection.

The V call is TRBV19, the J call TRBJ2-1, with TRBD1 as a possible D gene (5 bases). This CDR3 region has 11 residues. Trimming took 7 bases from V and 12 from J, leaving 13 bases between them. CDR1 is LNHDA and CDR2 is SQIVND in the germline V gene (reference sequence). The DNA for the CDR3 is TGTGCCAGTATCGGCCAGGGTGGGCAGTTCTTC. Translation: CASIGQGGQFF.

This chain uses TRBV4-1 with TRBJ2-1; TRBD2 matches at 9 bases. The junction had 7 bases not matched to a gene; V was cut back by 10 bases and J by 6 bases. The CDR3 sequence is 13 residues long. Germline V lookup: CDR1 MGHRA, CDR2 YSYEKL. The CDR3, as DNA: TGCGCCACCGGGACTAGCTTTATCAATGAGCAGTTCTTC. Its translation: CATGTSFINEQFF.

The genes are TRBV11-2 and TRBJ2-1, with 14 bases aligning to TRBD2. The CDR3 length is 19 residues. CDR1 and CDR2 from the germline V gene are SGHAT and FQNNGV. V lost 5 bases to trimming and J lost 6 bases; unmatched junction nucleotides: 15. The CDR3: CASSPGTGRLAGGSNEQFF. The CDR3 DNA sequence: TGTGCCAGCAGCCCCGGGACAGGGAGACTAGCGGGAGGGTCCAATGAGCAGTTCTTC.

The V call is TRBV12-5, the J call TRBJ2-1; D is ambiguous. The CDR3 is made up of 11 amino acids. The V gene's germline CDR1 is LGHNT and CDR2 FRNRAP. V was shortened by 2 bases and J by 8 bases, with 4 bases between the two germline ends. The chain's CDR3 is CASGLLDEQFF. The CDR3 region has the DNA TGTGCTAGTGGTTTGCTCGATGAGCAGTTCTTC. Combining the CDR3 with reference TRBV12-5 and TRBJ2-1 gives the whole variable domain DARVTQTPRHKVTEMGQEVTMRCQPILGHNTVFWYRQTMMQGLELLAYFRNRAPLDDSGMPKDRFSAEMPDATLATLKIQPSEPRDSAVYFCASGLLDEQFFGPGTRLTVL.

V gene TRBV6-5 combines with J gene TRBJ1-1; D not resolved. This CDR3 contains 13 residues. Trimming shortened V by 4 bases and J by 1 base, and 7 bases separated the two germline ends. The germline CDR1 and CDR2 sequences are MNHEY and SVGAGI. The CDR3 reads CASSSDANTEAFF. The DNA for the CDR3 is TGTGCCAGCAGTTCAGATGCGAACACTGAAGCTTTCTTT.

V and J are TRBV11-2 and TRBJ2-1; TRBD1 agrees at 8 bases. The CDR3 spans 17 residues. Unmatched junction bases numbered 9, after V lost 1 base and J lost 4 bases. Germline assignment: CDR1 SGHAT and CDR2 FQNNGV. The CDR3 reads CASSLVARQGSYNEQFF. CDR3 nucleotide sequence: TGTGCCAGCAGCTTAGTCGCCCGACAGGGGTCGTACAATGAGCAGTTCTTC.

This clonotype was detected only a few times. The J gene is TRBJ2-3, the V gene TRBV6-5; D is possibly TRBD1 (5 bases). The CDR3 runs to 14 residues. Trimming removed 4 bases from V and 4 bases from J, with 12 bases in between. Germline V CDR1 and CDR2: MNHEY, SVGAGI. The CDR3 protein is CASSFRQNPDTQYF. CDR3 DNA sequence: TGTGCCAGCAGTTTCCGACAGAATCCAGATACGCAGTATTTT.

This clonotype has more than one count but fewer than ten. The chain uses TRBV12-3 or TRBV12-4 and TRBJ2-2; D gene uncertain. Trimming pared 6 bases from V and 0 bases from J, leaving 8 bases between. This CDR3 comprises 14 residues. CDR3 region: CASSPSSNTGELFF. The DNA of the CDR3 is TGTGCCAGCAGCCCCTCCTCGAACACCGGGGAGCTGTTTTTT.

As to this clonotype: The germline gene is not matched at one end of the junction; a read error may be the cause. The chain combines TRBV11-2 with TRBJ2-7; D is unresolved. The length of the CDR3 is 13 residues. Germline V lookup: CDR1 SGHAT, CDR2 FQNNGV. CDR3 sequence (DNA): TGTGCCAGCAGCTTAGCCGATCAATACGAACAGTACTTC. Protein sequence: CASSLADQYEQYF.